This T cell receptor (beta chain) was recorded in a study of CD8+ T cells in alopecia areata. Study-level information: The study gave treated patients oral tofacitinib at 5 to 10 mg twice daily. Scoring treated patients' severity relied on the percentage of scalp area affected. Study-wide findings and caveats: A large proportion of expanded lesional clones were detected persisting in scalp and blood during tofacitinib.

The V end lost 6 bases, the J end lost 3 bases, and 15 bases lay between the germline ends. CDR3 length equals 14 residues. The germline gives CDR1 MNHEY, CDR2 SMNVEV (reference sequence). As for treatment: oral pan-JAK inhibitor, 5-10 mg twice daily. Peripheral blood, together with lesional scalp punch biopsies, was collected from alopecia areata patients. The sequencing template was cDNA reverse transcribed from extracted RNA. The method was immunoSEQ multiplex PCR; TCRdb's version includes in-frame clones alone and lacks a portion of them. The sample comprises around 180,000 clones, under 80% of which are singletons, and approximately 1.3% rests with the top ten. A remark on this clone: As yet, its antigen is unknown.

V usage is TRBV27 and J usage is TRBJ2-7, with a weak D call TRBD1 (5 bases). This receptor was taken from a human donor with alopecia areata. The material was CD4+ T cells sorted from blood, obtained at approximately week 49, from a patient treated with tofacitinib. The CDR3: CASSLRETNYEQYF. CDR3 bases: TGTGCCAGCAGCCTCAGGGAAACTAACTACGAGCAGTACTTC.